This T cell receptor beta chain was observed in a study of blood T cells in healthy people across ages. Broader study findings: Strongly correlated with naive T cell percentage was TCR beta diversity. Because sorting was not performed, PBMCs prevented conclusive naive versus antigen-experienced comparison. As age increased, TCR beta diversity per million T cells fell in a roughly linear fashion.

This CDR3 is built from 12 residues. A word on this clonotype: Its antigen is undetermined.

Alongside a J-beta primer mix, a sample-barcoded 5' primer served in a second PCR lasting about 6 to 11 cycles. Each cDNA molecule was tagged by a template-switch adaptor that had 12 random nucleotides. Each CDR3 protein gets one entry after TCRdb re-called the 5' RACE reads with MiXCR. The repertoire holds fewer than 1,000,000 distinct CDR3 sequences, with 44% as singletons. The sequence was obtained from a man aged 60 to 75 in good health. V gene TRBV21-1 combines with J gene TRBJ2-4; the DNA was not compared with TRBD1, the D call given in the table. TRBV21-1 is marked as a pseudogene. Input material: blood. The CDR3: CAGKGAKNIQYF. The CDR3 DNA reads TGTGCTGGAAAGGGAGCTAAAAACATTCAGTACTTC.